This passage covers 10 T cell receptor beta chains from one sample sequenced in a study of control samples from healthy donors and cancer patients. TCRdb keeps only in-frame clones here, not all; method: immunoSEQ multiplex PCR. The sample consists of approximately 150,000 clones, roughly 91% of them appearing once. Sequenced sample: PBMCs. The receptors come from a man between 45 and 60 years old with head and neck cancer.

The V and J genes are TRBV29-1 and TRBJ2-1; D is uncertain. There are 11 residues in the CDR3. Germline values: CDR1 SQVTM, CDR2 ANQGSEA. V was shortened by 3 bases and J by 4 bases, with 4 bases between the two germline ends. The CDR3 nucleotides are TGCAGCGTTGACAGGTACAATGAGCAGTTCTTC. It translates to CSVDRYNEQFF.

This clone was detected only once. The rearrangement joins TRBV4-1 to TRBJ1-1, with D uncertain. V lost 3 bases and J 1 base, leaving 12 bases between the germline ends. Germline V lookup: CDR1 MGHRA, CDR2 YSYEKL. The CDR3 spans 15 residues. This CDR3 reads CASSHTYGRNTEAFF. CDR3 DNA sequence: TGCGCCAGCAGCCACACCTACGGACGGAACACTGAAGCTTTCTTT.

The chain uses TRBV28 and TRBJ2-1, with 8 bases fitting TRBD2. The V and J ends lost 2 bases and 1 base, in that order; junction bases with no gene match: 4. CDR3 length: 16 amino acids. Germline assignment: CDR1 MDHEN and CDR2 SYDVKM. The CDR3 coding sequence is TGTGCCAGCAGTTTAATAACTAGCGGATCCTACAATGAGCAGTTCTTC. Protein product: CASSLITSGSYNEQFF.

The chain combines TRBV18 with TRBJ1-1; D may be TRBD1 (6 bases). V gave up 3 bases and J gave up 1 base, with 12 bases separating them. Germline lookup yields CDR1 KGHSH and CDR2 LQKENI. The CDR3 has 15 amino acids. This CDR3 reads CASSPPGTPNTEAFF. CDR3 nucleotides: TGTGCCAGCTCACCCCCCGGGACACCGAACACTGAAGCTTTCTTT.

V and J are TRBV29-1 and TRBJ2-1; TRBD1 aligns across 8 bases. The trim removed 2 bases at V and 4 bases at J, leaving 7 bases unmatched. The CDR3 runs to 15 residues. Germline V gene data show CDR1 as SQVTM and CDR2 as ANQGSEA. The CDR3 protein is CSVEWDRNRYNEQFF. In nucleotides, the CDR3 is TGCAGCGTTGAATGGGACAGGAATAGATACAATGAGCAGTTCTTC.

CDR3 region: CASSFVRWGNEQFF. CDR3 bases: TGTGCCAGCAGTTTTGTCCGCTGGGGCAATGAGCAGTTCTTC. The V gene is TRBV28, the J gene TRBJ2-1; D is uncertain. Germline V CDR1 and CDR2: MDHEN, SYDVKM. Deletions cut 3 bases from V and 6 bases from J, with 12 bases between. The CDR3 totals 14 residues.

This clone was picked up one time. The V and J genes are TRBV11-2 and TRBJ2-3; D is unclear. Germline CDR1 reads SGHAT; CDR2 reads FQNNGV. V gave up 3 bases and J gave up 3 bases, with 7 bases separating them. The length of the CDR3 is 13 residues. CDR3 sequence: CASSLIGTDTQYF. The CDR3 nucleotides read TGTGCCAGCAGCTTGATTGGGACAGATACGCAGTATTTT.

Details on this clone: At one end, the junction sequence differs from germline, possibly due to a read error. The chain carries TRBV5-1 and TRBJ2-7; TRBD1 matches at 10 bases. Germline CDR1 reads SGHRS; CDR2 reads YFSETQ. This CDR3 contains 14 residues. The CDR3 nucleotides read TGCGCCAGCAGCCTGACAGGGGGCTCCCACGAGCAGTACTTC. Protein sequence: CASSLTGGSHEQYF.

The gene calls are TRBV6-6 and TRBJ2-7; D is perhaps TRBD1 (5 bases). Germline V gene lookup returns CDR1 MNHNY and CDR2 SVGAGI (reference sequence). The CDR3 runs 16 residues. V lost 0 bases, J lost 2 bases, and 14 bases lay in between. The CDR3 here is CASSYSPDSTAYEQYF. CDR3 nucleotides: TGTGCCAGCAGTTACTCTCCCGACAGTACTGCCTACGAGCAGTACTTC.

The genes are TRBV6-5 and TRBJ1-4; D perhaps matches TRBD1 (5 bases). Trimming took off 5 bases at V and 7 bases at J, with 17 bases between the two ends. The germline CDR1 and CDR2 sequences are MNHEY and SVGAGI. The CDR3 is 15 amino acids. The chain's CDR3 is CASSPDSPGSEKLFF. CDR3 nucleotide sequence: TGTGCCAGCAGTCCCGACAGTCCTGGGAGTGAAAAACTGTTTTTT.